The 13 T cell receptor beta chains in this list originate from one sample, sequenced in a study of T-cell reconstitution after alpha-beta-depleted transplantation in children. Preparation of the TCRbeta library was carried out with unique molecular identifiers. TCRdb re-called the PCR reads with MiXCR, one entry per CDR3 protein. The table shows some 76,000 distinct CDR3 sequences, with roughly 10% occurring only once. This specimen consisted of PBMCs, obtained before TCRalphabeta/CD19-depleted stem cell transplant. Receptors originate from a boy between 5 and 17 years old with acute myeloid leukemia, due to receive a stem cell transplant.

This clonotype was recorded many times. V usage is TRBV7-8 and J usage is TRBJ2-7; 12 nucleotides line up with TRBD2. This CDR3 has 17 residues. V trimming: 0 bases; J trimming: 2 bases; junction bases outside the gene matches: 5. The V gene's germline CDR1 is SGHVS and CDR2 FQNEAQ. The CDR3 DNA sequence: TGTGCCAGCAGCTTAGCGAGGACTAGCGGGGTCACCTACGAGCAGTACGTC. This gives the protein CASSLARTSGVTYEQYV.

This clonotype was observed at least ten times. The chain recombines TRBV12-3 or TRBV12-4 with TRBJ2-5; the D gene is possibly TRBD2 (6 bases). V dropped 5 bases and J dropped 5 bases, with 18 bases sitting between them. CDR3 length equals 15 residues. Written as DNA, the CDR3 is TGTGCCAGCAGTCTACTCCCCGCGGGGAGGGAGACCCAGTACTTC. It translates to CASSLLPAGRETQYF.

This clonotype was seen ten or more times. The chain employs TRBV6-5 and TRBJ2-1; 9 bases map to TRBD2. The V gene's germline CDR1 is MNHEY and CDR2 SVGAGI. The CDR3 consists of 15 residues. The J segment lost 2 bases and the V segment lost 3 bases, leaving 2 bases of the junction unmatched. CDR3 nucleotide sequence: TGTGCCAGCAGTTATCAGCGGGAGGCCTACAATGAGCAGTTCTTC. Protein: CASSYQREAYNEQFF.

At least ten counts were recorded for this clonotype. The J gene is TRBJ2-2, the V gene TRBV20-1, with 8 bases identical to TRBD2. V lost 0 bases and J lost 2; bases outside the gene matches: 8. The CDR3 loop spans 17 amino acids. In germline, CDR1 is DFQATT, CDR2 SNEGSKA (reference sequence). The CDR3 DNA sequence: TGCAGTGCTAGAGATATTAGGGCGGGGGGAAACACCGGGGAGCTGTTTTTT. It is translated as CSARDIRAGGNTGELFF.

In its sample, this clonotype was seen many times. The chain has TRBV20-1 and TRBJ2-3; D is possibly TRBD2 (6 bases). Trimming stripped 3 bases from V and 2 bases from J, with 15 bases between. This CDR3 comprises 15 residues. Per germline, CDR1 DFQATT and CDR2 SNEGSKA (reference sequence). CDR3 nucleotide sequence: TGCAGTGCTAGGGGACGGAGGGATAACACAGATACGCAGTATTTT. This sequence encodes CSARGRRDNTDTQYF.

This clonotype was detected many times. This chain uses TRBV12-3 or TRBV12-4 with TRBJ2-7; tentative D call: TRBD2 (6 bases). The CDR3 covers 13 residues. The V and J ends lost 4 bases and 4 bases respectively, with 11 bases between them. The CDR3 DNA follows: TGTGCCAGCAGTTCTGGAGGGTTGTACGAGCAGTACTTC. It translates to CASSSGGLYEQYF.

There are a few counts of this clonotype. The chain is built from TRBV5-1 and TRBJ1-3; 10 nucleotides line up with TRBD1. CDR3 length: 18 residues. V trimming: 5 bases; J trimming: 0 bases; junction bases outside the gene matches: 11. The germline V gene has CDR1 SGHRS and CDR2 YFSETQ. The DNA of the CDR3 is TGCGCCAGCAGTTTTACCCCGACAGGGGGCCTCTCTGGAAACACCATATATTTT. It yields the protein CASSFTPTGGLSGNTIYF.

This clonotype has ten or more counts. The chain links TRBV20-1 to TRBJ2-7, with D maybe TRBD2 (5 bases). Germline-derived CDR1 and CDR2 are DFQATT and SNEGSKA (reference sequence). With 6 bases removed from V and 4 bases from J, the gap between germline ends came to 19 bases. The CDR3 covers 14 residues. The CDR3 sequence is CSAMGARGAYEQYF. The CDR3 bases are TGCAGTGCAATGGGAGCCCGGGGAGCGTACGAGCAGTACTTC.

This clonotype appeared many times. The chain carries TRBV7-9 and TRBJ2-1; D uncertain. Trimming left V 5 bases short and J 3 bases short, with 5 bases between. The CDR3 has 12 amino acids. Germline CDR1 and CDR2: SEHNR and FQNEAQ (reference sequence). The CDR3 DNA follows: TGTGCCAGCAGCCCAGTCTACAATGAGCAGTTCTTC. Residues: CASSPVYNEQFF.

This clonotype was seen ten or more times. The genes are TRBV7-9 and TRBJ2-1; D unclear. Germline CDR1 reads SEHNR; CDR2 reads FQNEAQ (reference sequence). V was shortened by 7 bases and J by 3 bases, with 10 bases between the two germline ends. CDR3 length: 13 amino acids. The CDR3 DNA reads TGTGCCAGCATCCACGACGGCTACAATGAGCAGTTCTTC. This codes for CASIHDGYNEQFF.

This clonotype was seen just once. CDR3 in DNA: TGCGCCAGCAGCCAAGTCTTGACGGCCTCGGAGCCCCAGCATTTT. Translation: CASSQVLTASEPQHF. The chain recombines TRBV4-1 with TRBJ1-5; D unresolved. CDR1 and CDR2 from the germline V gene are MGHRA and YSYEKL. There are 15 residues in the CDR3. With 1 base removed from V and 8 bases from J, the gap between germline ends came to 15 bases.

This clonotype has a count of ten or more. The chain employs TRBV5-1 and TRBJ2-1, with TRBD1 identical over 10 bases. With V trimmed by 3 bases and J by 4 bases, 10 bases remained unmatched. The CDR3 spans 17 residues. The germline CDR1 and CDR2 sequences are SGHRS and YFSETQ. The CDR3 here is CASSWTFRDRGYNEQFF. The CDR3 DNA reads TGCGCCAGCAGCTGGACTTTCCGGGACAGGGGATACAATGAGCAGTTCTTC.

This clonotype was seen many times. V is TRBV7-9 and J is TRBJ2-5; the match to TRBD2 covers 16 bases. Per the germline V gene, CDR1 is SEHNR and CDR2 is FQNEAQ (reference sequence). J gave up 0 bases and V 4 bases, and 2 bases lay outside the gene matches. The CDR3 covers 17 residues. The CDR3 is CASSSGLAGGDQETQYF. The CDR3, as DNA: TGTGCCAGCAGCTCGGGACTAGCGGGGGGGGACCAAGAGACCCAGTACTTC.